Each of the 18 T cell receptor beta chains below was sequenced from the same sample in a study of T-cell reconstitution after alpha-beta-depleted transplantation in children. A TCRbeta library incorporating unique molecular identifiers was prepared. TCRdb reprocessed the PCR reads with MiXCR, giving one entry per CDR3 protein. The sample lists roughly 220,000 distinct CDR3 sequences, 9.7% occurring once. The specimen was PBMCs from the stem cell graft donor, collected from the stem cell graft. These receptors originate from a human donor who donated a stem cell graft to a child with SCID.

This clonotype was recorded many times. The chain combines TRBV5-1 with TRBJ1-1, with TRBD1 as a possible D gene (5 bases). Trimming stripped 4 bases from V and 3 bases from J, with 13 bases between. The CDR3 extends over 14 amino acids. The germline V gene has CDR1 SGHRS and CDR2 YFSETQ. Here the CDR3 DNA reads TGCGCCAGCAGCCCTGGCCGGGGGGACACTGAAGCTTTCTTT. Its protein product is CASSPGRGDTEAFF.

This clonotype came up many times. This chain joins TRBV7-6 and TRBJ2-7, with 16 bases lining up with TRBD2. Trimming removed 5 bases from V and 7 bases from J; junction bases left unmatched: 11. This CDR3 has 17 residues. Germline values: CDR1 SGHVS, CDR2 FNYEAQ. The CDR3 nucleotides read TGTGCCAGCAGCGGGGGACTAGCGGGGGGGCTTCGTCAGGAGCAGTACTTC. Its protein is CASSGGLAGGLRQEQYF.

This clonotype came up many times. The V call is TRBV10-3, the J call TRBJ2-3; 8 bases line up with TRBD1. Unmatched junction bases numbered 6, after V lost 6 bases and J lost 1 base. Germline CDR1 and CDR2: ENHRY and SYGVKD. This CDR3 is 15 amino acids long. The DNA of the CDR3 is TGTGCCATCAGAGGCGGACAGGGAGGCACAGATACGCAGTATTTT. This sequence encodes CAIRGGQGGTDTQYF.

This clonotype occurred many times. The chain has TRBV5-1 and TRBJ2-3; tentatively, D is TRBD2 (5 bases). Deletions cut 4 bases from V and 1 base from J, with 13 bases between. Germline loops: CDR1 SGHRS, CDR2 YFSETQ. The CDR3 runs 15 residues. This chain's CDR3 is CASSPWLAGTDTQYF. Here the CDR3 DNA reads TGCGCCAGCAGCCCGTGGCTAGCAGGCACAGATACGCAGTATTTT.

This clonotype was observed at least ten times. The rearrangement uses TRBV12-3 or TRBV12-4 and TRBJ1-5; D possibly corresponds to TRBD1 (6 bases). The CDR3 runs to 12 residues. V gave up 6 bases and J gave up 6 bases, with 9 bases separating them. CDR3 bases: TGTGCCAGCAGCACAGGGTTTCAGCCCCAGCATTTT. This encodes CASSTGFQPQHF.

This clonotype was detected many times. The CDR3 DNA is TGTGCCACCAGTGACCCCGGGACAGGAGACACTGAAGCTTTCTTT. Protein product: CATSDPGTGDTEAFF. The chain combines TRBV24-1 with TRBJ1-1, with 8 bases identical to TRBD1. CDR1 is KGHDR and CDR2 is SFDVKD in the germline V gene. Trimming took 4 bases from V and 3 from J; bases not matched to a gene: 6. This CDR3 contains 15 residues.

This clonotype occurred many times. J is TRBJ1-4 and V is TRBV12-3 or TRBV12-4; D gene unclear. The CDR3 sequence is 14 residues long. The V end was cut by 4 bases, the J end by 4 bases, with 10 bases between. DNA of the CDR3: TGTGCCAGCAGTTCGGGTCTAATTAATGAAAAACTGTTTTTT. Translating it yields CASSSGLINEKLFF.

The rearrangement uses TRBV6-4 and TRBJ2-2; D tentatively reads TRBD1 or TRBD2 (6 bases each). The CDR3 totals 15 residues. The germline V gene has CDR1 MRHNA and CDR2 SNTAGT. With 4 bases removed from V and 2 bases from J, the gap between germline ends came to 11 bases. This CDR3 is CASSAGGPNTGELFF. The CDR3 region has the DNA TGTGCCAGCAGTGCTGGGGGGCCCAACACCGGGGAGCTGTTTTTT.

This clonotype appeared many times. The chain has TRBV4-1 and TRBJ2-2, with D perhaps matching TRBD1 or TRBD2 (6 bases each). The CDR3 consists of 16 residues. V shed 0 bases and J shed 4 bases, with 12 bases lying between them. Germline V gene data show CDR1 as MGHRA and CDR2 as YSYEKL. The chain's CDR3 is CASSQDGGQGTGELFF. CDR3 nucleotide sequence: TGCGCCAGCAGCCAAGATGGGGGGCAGGGCACCGGGGAGCTGTTTTTT.

This clonotype occurred many times. This chain joins TRBV2 and TRBJ2-3; TRBD2 might be the D (5 bases). The CDR3 has 15 residues. With 5 bases removed from V and 3 bases from J, the gap between germline ends came to 15 bases. The germline gives CDR1 SNHLY, CDR2 FYNNEI. Here the CDR3 reads CASSLAQRFTDTQYF. The CDR3 DNA reads as TGTGCCAGCAGTCTAGCCCAGCGATTTACAGATACGCAGTATTTT.

This clonotype was detected many times. The chain is built from TRBV7-2 and TRBJ2-7; the match to TRBD2 covers 8 bases. This CDR3 has 14 residues. Trimming took 4 bases from V and 2 from J; bases not matched to a gene: 4. CDR1 and CDR2 from the germline V gene are SGHTA and FQGNSA. The CDR3 loop is CASSSGLAAYEQYF. The CDR3 DNA reads as TGTGCCAGCAGCTCCGGACTAGCCGCCTACGAGCAGTACTTC.

This clonotype came up many times. The chain employs TRBV12-3 or TRBV12-4 and TRBJ2-7; the D is unclear. Trimming removed 6 bases from V and 3 bases from J, with 9 bases in between. The CDR3 runs to 12 residues. CDR3 nucleotide sequence: TGTGCCAGCAGACGAGACGGCTACGAGCAGTACTTC. Residues: CASRRDGYEQYF.

This clonotype was picked up many times. V is TRBV6-5 and J is TRBJ1-2; D perhaps matches TRBD1 (6 bases). Per the germline V gene, CDR1 is MNHEY and CDR2 is SVGAGI. The V gene lost 6 bases and the J gene lost 6 bases, with 14 bases spanning the gap. The length of the CDR3 is 13 residues. Here the CDR3 reads CASSLDGTNGYTF. CDR3 sequence (DNA): TGTGCCAGCAGCCTCGATGGGACAAATGGCTACACCTTC.

This clonotype was seen ten or more times. The J gene is TRBJ2-2, the V gene TRBV2; 7 nucleotides match TRBD1. The CDR3 runs 16 residues. The J segment lost 0 bases and the V segment lost 5 bases, leaving 6 bases of the junction unmatched. The germline gives CDR1 SNHLY, CDR2 FYNNEI. The CDR3 loop reads CASSRDRVPNTGELFF. The CDR3 DNA sequence: TGTGCCAGCAGTCGCGACAGGGTCCCGAACACCGGGGAGCTGTTTTTT.

The rearrangement links TRBV29-1 to TRBJ1-2, with D possibly being TRBD1 (5 bases). Germline CDR1 and CDR2: SQVTM and ANQGSEA. CDR3 length: 15 residues. The germline V and J ends were trimmed by 0 bases and 4 bases, with 15 bases remaining between them. The CDR3 DNA follows: TGCAGCGTTGAAGATCTTGAGGGTAGGGGCTATGGCTACACCTTC. This encodes CSVEDLEGRGYGYTF.

In its sample, this clonotype was seen many times. This rearrangement joins TRBV20-1 to TRBJ1-6, with TRBD1 as a possible D gene (5 bases). Trimming left V 4 bases short and J 10 bases short, with 20 bases between. Germline V gene data show CDR1 as DFQATT and CDR2 as SNEGSKA (reference sequence). There are 15 residues in the CDR3. The CDR3 protein is CSAISPAGWGSPLHF. For the CDR3, the DNA is TGCAGTGCTATTTCGCCGGCAGGGTGGGGATCACCCCTCCACTTT.

This clonotype was recorded many times. The V and J genes are TRBV20-1 and TRBJ1-5; D gene ambiguous. Germline lookup yields CDR1 DFQATT and CDR2 SNEGSKA (reference sequence). V was shortened by 3 bases and J by 6 bases, with 15 bases between the two germline ends. CDR3 length equals 14 residues. The CDR3, as DNA: TGCAGTGCTAGGACGGTTGAAGCGAGTCAGCCCCAGCATTTT. Translated: CSARTVEASQPQHF.

This clonotype appeared many times. The chain links TRBV2 to TRBJ1-1, with D possibly TRBD1 on 5 matching bases. The CDR3 runs to 14 residues. Trimming stripped 8 bases from V and 0 bases from J, with 13 bases between. Germline lookup yields CDR1 SNHLY and CDR2 FYNNEI. The CDR3: CASGEGAVNTEAFF. CDR3 DNA sequence: TGTGCCAGCGGGGAAGGGGCTGTGAACACTGAAGCTTTCTTT.